The 8 T cell receptor beta chains given below trace back to one sample, sequenced in a study of T cell repertoires in cytomegalovirus infection. TCRdb itself ran the reads through MiXCR, one entry per CDR3 protein. Among about 230,000 distinct CDR3 sequences listed, 6.5% were seen once. The sequencing input was PBMCs. Receptors were obtained from a human donor in good health (CMV status not recorded). Some clones in this sample may be carry-over from other donors' samples.

Remarks on this clonotype: A clone one base away is much larger, so this may be a read error. The chain carries TRBV28 and TRBJ1-1; D is unresolved. The germline V and J ends were trimmed by 5 bases and 4 bases, with 11 bases remaining between them. Germline V gives CDR1 MDHEN, CDR2 SYDVKM. This CDR3 region has 13 residues. The CDR3 sequence: CASSEGWGTEAFF. CDR3 in DNA: TGTGCCAGCAGTGAGGGTTGGGGCACTGAAGCTTTCTTT.

This clonotype has a handful of counts. The chain links TRBV2 to TRBJ1-5; unclear D gene. Germline V CDR1 and CDR2: SNHLY, FYNNEI. The CDR3 spans 14 residues. V was cut by 4 bases and J by 6 bases, with 13 bases left in between. The CDR3 sequence is CASSVSTRSQPQHF. CDR3 coding DNA: TGTGCCAGCAGTGTATCCACTCGAAGTCAGCCCCAGCATTTT.

About this clonotype: Relative to the germline gene, one junction end is altered; a read error may explain this. The rearrangement uses TRBV3-1 and TRBJ1-4; D perhaps matches TRBD1 (5 bases). Germline loops: CDR1 LGHDT, CDR2 YNNKEL (reference sequence). The CDR3 contains 16 residues. The DNA for the CDR3 is TGTGCCAGCAGACAAGAAACGACAGTTGTTGCTGAAAAACTGTTTTTT. Translation gives CASRQETTVVAEKLFF.

This clonotype appeared many times. This chain links TRBV9 with TRBJ2-6; tentative D call: TRBD1 (6 bases). CDR3 length: 15 amino acids. CDR1 SGDLS and CDR2 YYNGEE come from the germline V gene. Trimming took 6 bases from V and 0 from J, leaving 10 bases between them. CDR3 nucleotides: TGTGCCAGCAACAGGGTTGACTCTGGGGCCAACGTCCTGACTTTC. This encodes CASNRVDSGANVLTF.

This clonotype has only a few counts. The V call is TRBV18, the J call TRBJ2-7; D remains unclear. From germline, CDR1 is KGHSH and CDR2 LQKENI. V lost 3 bases and J 1 base, leaving 10 bases between the germline ends. The length of the CDR3 is 14 residues. CDR3 protein: CASSPGAESYEQYF. CDR3 DNA: TGTGCCAGCTCACCGGGCGCCGAATCCTACGAGCAGTACTTC.

In its sample, this clonotype was seen many times. The genes are TRBV7-2 and TRBJ2-1; 10 nucleotides align to TRBD2. J lost 5 bases, V lost 0 bases, and 1 base had no gene match. Germline loops: CDR1 SGHTA, CDR2 FQGNSA. This CDR3 region has 15 residues. The CDR3 reads CASSLASGGHNEQFF. The CDR3 DNA reads as TGTGCCAGCAGCTTAGCTAGCGGGGGGCACAATGAGCAGTTCTTC.

This clonotype was observed many times. At one end, the junction sequence differs from germline, possibly due to a read error. The rearrangement joins TRBV28 to TRBJ2-7, with D tentatively TRBD2 (6 bases). Germline loops: CDR1 MDHEN, CDR2 SYDVKM. The CDR3 sequence is 12 residues long. In DNA, the CDR3 is TGTGCCAGCAGTTTCGGAGGGAGCCGACTGGACTTC. Its translation: CASSFGGSRLDF.

This clonotype was observed a handful of times. The V and J genes are TRBV5-4 and TRBJ2-2; 8 bases align to TRBD2. Germline values: CDR1 SGHNT, CDR2 YYREEE (reference sequence). This CDR3 has 16 amino acids. V gave up 1 base and J gave up 6 bases; unmatched junction bases: 8. The CDR3 DNA is TGTGCCAGCAGCTTGATCGGTGCGGGGGGACCCGGGGAGCTGTTTTTT. Translation: CASSLIGAGGPGELFF.